These T cell receptor beta chains were read from a single sample in a study of blood T cell repertoires in COVID-19. This table comes from immunoSEQ multiplex PCR, and its TCRdb copy is limited to in-frame clones, with some not included. The data contain about 120,000 clones, approximately 80% of them singletons. Sequences were obtained from peripheral blood. Receptor source: a man in his sixties with acute or convalescent COVID-19. Each CDR3 is given with its conserved first and last residue. Each record gives: clone size, D gene, J gene, V gene, CDR3 DNA, CDR3 protein. D genes are given only for firm matches. Clone size is given for some rows only: seen once, a few or many times, or a class if the clone is expanded.

>once|-|TRBJ2-3|TRBV15
TGTGCCACCAGTCCGGGACTCCTCACAGATACGCAGTATTTT
CATSPGLLTDTQYF
>once|-|TRBJ1-5|TRBV19
TGTGCCAGTAGTGTTGGACATCCACAGCCCCAGCATTTT
CASSVGHPQPQHF
>-|TRBD1|TRBJ1-2|TRBV18
TGTGCCAGCTCACCTCTCGGGACAGGTTTTGGCTACACCTTC
CASSPLGTGFGYTF
>-|TRBD2|TRBJ2-7|TRBV27
TGTGCCAGCAGTTCGGGACTAGCGGAGCAGTACTTC
CASSSGLAEQYF
>once|TRBD1|TRBJ1-5|TRBV5-8
TGTGCCAGCAGCCTGGGACAGCTTAGCAATCAGCCCCAGCATTTT
CASSLGQLSNQPQHF
>-|-|TRBJ2-1|TRBV21-1
TGTGCCAGCAGACCAGGGGTGAATGAGCAGTTCTTC
CASRPGVNEQFF
>few|-|TRBJ1-1|TRBV11-2
TGTGCCAGCAGCTCCCTGCGGGGCGGGGGTGAAGCTTTCTTT
CASSSLRGGGEAFF
>-|TRBD1|TRBJ1-3|TRBV19
TGTGCCAGTAGCCTGACAGGGGTGTTCGGAAACACCATATATTTT
CASSLTGVFGNTIYF
>-|-|TRBJ2-1|TRBV5-5
TGTGCCAGCAGCCTTGTAAGAGGACACTTGAATGAGCAGTTCTTC
CASSLVRGHLNEQFF
>few|-|TRBJ2-7|TRBV18
TGTGCCAGCTCACCACCAGGGGTTTACGAGCAGTACTTC
CASSPPGVYEQYF
>-|-|TRBJ1-4|TRBV6-4
TGTGCCAGCAGCCCGGGGAGGGTTAATGAAAAACTGTTTTTT
CASSPGRVNEKLFF
>-|-|TRBJ1-1|TRBV3-1/TRBV3-2
TGTGCCAGCAAACCTGGGGGGGCTGGGGGATCGGCTGAAGCTTTCTTT
CASKPGGAGGSAEAFF
>-|-|TRBJ1-1|TRBV29-1
TGCAGCGTTGAAAGTGAGGCGGTGAACACTGAAGCTTTCTTT
CSVESEAVNTEAFF
>-|TRBD1|TRBJ2-5|TRBV10-3
TGTGCCATCAATAGGGGACAGGGGGAAGAGACCCAGTACTTC
CAINRGQGEETQYF
>-|-|TRBJ2-3|TRBV6-1
TGTGCCAGCAGTGAAGATAAGCGGGCCAGCACAGATACGCAGTATTTT
CASSEDKRASTDTQYF
>-|-|TRBJ2-5|TRBV19
TGTGCCAGTAGTGGGGGCAGGGGCCAAGAGACCCAGTACTTC
CASSGGRGQETQYF
>-|-|TRBJ1-3|TRBV6-1
TGTGCCAGCAGTGAACAGGGGTGGATATATTTT
CASSEQGWIYF
>-|TRBD2|TRBJ2-1|TRBV5-1
TGCGCCAGCAGCTTGGTAGCTAGCGGGACGGGGGAGCAGTTCTTC
CASSLVASGTGEQFF
>-|TRBD1|TRBJ2-7|TRBV25-1
TGTGCCAGCAGTGGTGACAGGGAATCTTTTTACGAGCAGTACTTC
CASSGDRESFYEQYF
>-|-|TRBJ1-5|TRBV2
TGTGCCAGCAGTGAACCTGAATGGCCGGGGGTAGGGCAGCCCCAGCATTTT
CASSEPEWPGVGQPQHF
>-|TRBD2|TRBJ2-2|TRBV29-1
TGCAGCGTCCGACTAGCTCGCGGGGAGCTGTTTTTT
CSVRLARGELFF
>few|TRBD2|TRBJ2-1|TRBV10-2
TGCGCCAGCAGGCCGGGACTAAGCTCCTACAATGAGCAGTTCTTC
CASRPGLSSYNEQFF
>-|-|TRBJ1-4|TRBV7-9
TGTGCCAGCAGCCCAGACAGGCCCCTTGCAACTAATGAAAAACTGTTTTTT
CASSPDRPLATNEKLFF
>-|-|TRBJ1-5|TRBV19
TGTGCCAGTAGTGTCACAGGTAATCAGCCCCAGCATTTT
CASSVTGNQPQHF
>-|TRBD2|TRBJ2-6|TRBV30
TGTGCCTGGAGGACGGGAGGAGCCGGGGCCAACGTCCTGACTTTC
CAWRTGGAGANVLTF
>-|TRBD1|TRBJ1-2|TRBV27
TGTGCCAGCAGACCCCCTCCCGGGACAGAATACTATGGCTACACCTTC
CASRPPPGTEYYGYTF
>-|-|TRBJ1-1|TRBV11-2
TGTGCCAGCAGCTTCCGAGTCGGGACTGAAGCTTTCTTT
CASSFRVGTEAFF
>-|-|TRBJ2-3|TRBV9
TGTGCCAGCAGCCCCCGAGAGGGAAGCACAGATACGCAGTATTTT
CASSPREGSTDTQYF
>-|-|TRBJ1-4|TRBV6-5
TGTGCCAGCAGTTACGGGGACAAAACTAATGAAAAACTGTTTTTT
CASSYGDKTNEKLFF
>-|-|TRBJ1-1|TRBV5-1
TGCGCCAGCGCGATGAGGGCCGAGGGTGATGGAGCTTTCTTT
CASAMRAEGDGAFF
>-|TRBD1|TRBJ2-6|TRBV2
TGTGCCAGCAGTACCAGGGGGCTTGGGGCCAACGTCCTGACTTTC
CASSTRGLGANVLTF
>few|-|TRBJ2-3|TRBV7-3
TGTGCCAGCAGCCCCCGAAGCGCAGATACGCAGTATTTT
CASSPRSADTQYF
>-|-|TRBJ2-1|TRBV5-1
TGCGCCAGCACAGGAACCGTAAGCAATGAGCAGTTCTTC
CASTGTVSNEQFF
>-|TRBD1|TRBJ2-7|TRBV6-5
TGTGCCAGCAGTCTAAACAGGGGGCCTAACGAGCAGTACTTC
CASSLNRGPNEQYF
>-|-|TRBJ1-5|TRBV9
TGTGCCAGCAGCCGGGGAGGCGGGAGCAATCAGCCCCAGCATTTT
CASSRGGGSNQPQHF
>-|TRBD2|TRBJ2-7|TRBV19
TGTGCCAGTAGTGATCTAGCGGGAGTCCACGAGCAGTACTTC
CASSDLAGVHEQYF
>few|TRBD1|TRBJ2-5|TRBV5-1
TGCGCCAGCAGCCCATGGACAGGGGTGGGGGAGACCCAGTACTTC
CASSPWTGVGETQYF
>-|-|TRBJ1-1|TRBV28
TGTGCCAGCAGCTGGGGAACCGGGACATATCAGGCTTTCTTT
CASSWGTGTYQAFF
>-|TRBD1|TRBJ1-6|TRBV27
TGTGCCACTACGGGACAGAATAATTCACCCCTCCACTTT
CATTGQNNSPLHF
>-|-|TRBJ2-7|TRBV5-1
TGCGCCAGCAGCTCGGATCGACAGACGGGCGAGCAGTACTTC
CASSSDRQTGEQYF
>-|TRBD1|TRBJ1-2|TRBV2
TGTGCCAGCAGTGCAGGGGGAATTGGCTACACCTTC
CASSAGGIGYTF
>few|-|TRBJ2-1|TRBV5-8
TGTGCCAGCAGCTTGCACTGGCTGGAGGCGCAGTTCTTC
CASSLHWLEAQFF
>-|TRBD2|TRBJ2-7|TRBV29-1
TGCAGCGTTAAAGCGGGAGTAGAATACGAGCAGTACTTC
CSVKAGVEYEQYF
>once|TRBD1|TRBJ1-2|TRBV6-5
TGTGCCAGCAGTTACTCTGGACAGGGTAGGAGAGGTGGCTACACCTTC
CASSYSGQGRRGGYTF
>-|-|TRBJ1-5|TRBV5-8
TGTGCCAGCAGCCCCAGCCGGGGGGTGGGCAATCAGCCCCAGCATTTT
CASSPSRGVGNQPQHF
>-|TRBD2|TRBJ2-1|TRBV5-4
TGTGCCAGCAGCTTGGCCGCGGGAGGGTCCTACAATGAGCAGTTCTTC
CASSLAAGGSYNEQFF